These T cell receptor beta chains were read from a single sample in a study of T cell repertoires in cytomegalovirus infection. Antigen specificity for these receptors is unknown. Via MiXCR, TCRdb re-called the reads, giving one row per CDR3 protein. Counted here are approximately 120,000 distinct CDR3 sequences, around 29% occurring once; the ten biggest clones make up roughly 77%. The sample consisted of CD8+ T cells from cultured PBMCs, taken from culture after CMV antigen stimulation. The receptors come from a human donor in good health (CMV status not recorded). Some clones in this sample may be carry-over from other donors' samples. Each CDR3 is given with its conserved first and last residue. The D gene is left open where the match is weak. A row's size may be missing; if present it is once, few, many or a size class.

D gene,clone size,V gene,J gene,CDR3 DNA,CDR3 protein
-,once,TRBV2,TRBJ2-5,TGTGCCAGCAGTGTAAGGCAAGATTGGAAGGAGGAGACCCAGTACTTC,CASSVRQDWKEETQYF
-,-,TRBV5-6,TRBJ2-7,TGTGCCAGCAGCCCGGACAGCTTTTACGAGCAGTACTTC,CASSPDSFYEQYF
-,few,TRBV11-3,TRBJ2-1,TGTGCCAGCAGCTTAGATTTAAGCTCCTACAATGAGCAGTTCTTC,CASSLDLSSYNEQFF
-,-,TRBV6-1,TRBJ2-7,TGTGCCAGCACCCCAAGGGTCTCCTACGAGCAGTACTTC,CASTPRVSYEQYF
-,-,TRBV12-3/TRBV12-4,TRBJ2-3,TGTGCCAGCAGTTTAATAGGAACGGGTGAGGATACGCAGTATTTT,CASSLIGTGEDTQYF
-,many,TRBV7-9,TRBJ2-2,TGTGCCAGCAGCTCAGGGTTGAACACCGGGGAGCTGTTTTTT,CASSSGLNTGELFF
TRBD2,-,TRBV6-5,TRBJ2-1,TGTGCCAGCAGTTACGCGCTAGCGGGGAACAATGAGCAGTTCTTC,CASSYALAGNNEQFF
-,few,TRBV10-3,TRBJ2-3,TGTGCCATCAGTGAGTCGTCGCGAGATACGCAGTATTTT,CAISESSRDTQYF
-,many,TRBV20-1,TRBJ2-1,TGCAGTGCTAGAGGGCCGGGCTCCTACTACAATGAGCAGTTCTTC,CSARGPGSYYNEQFF
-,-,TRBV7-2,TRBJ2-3,TGTGCCAGCAGCCTGGGACAAGCTCGCACAGATACGCAGTATTTT,CASSLGQARTDTQYF
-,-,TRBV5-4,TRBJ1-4,TGTGCCAGCAGCTTGATAGGAGATGAAAAACTGTTTTTT,CASSLIGDEKLFF
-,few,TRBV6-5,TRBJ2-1,TGTGCCAGCAGTTACGGGCAGTCCCTCAATGAGCAGTTCTTC,CASSYGQSLNEQFF
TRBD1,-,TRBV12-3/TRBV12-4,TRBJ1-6,TGTGCCAGCAGTATGACAGGGAGTAATTCACCCCTGCACTTT,CASSMTGSNSPLHF
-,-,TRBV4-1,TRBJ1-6,TGCGCCAGCAGCCGCGGACAAGATAATTCACCCCTCCACTTT,CASSRGQDNSPLHF
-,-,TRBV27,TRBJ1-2,TGTGCCAGCAGTTTATCCCCCGGCTACTATGGCTACACCTTC,CASSLSPGYYGYTF
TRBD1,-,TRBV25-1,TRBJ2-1,TGTGCCAGCAGTGAATTTGGGACAGTCTACAATGAGCAGTTCTTC,CASSEFGTVYNEQFF
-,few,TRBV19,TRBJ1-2,TGTGCCAGTAGTATTGGGGCAGGGGATGGCTACACCTTC,CASSIGAGDGYTF
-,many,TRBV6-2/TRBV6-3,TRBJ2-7,TGTGCCAGCAGTTACTCGTATGACGTGACTTCCTACGAGCAGTACTTC,CASSYSYDVTSYEQYF
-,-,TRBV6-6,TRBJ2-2,TGTGCCAGCATCGGTCAGGGGGGGGCGGGGACCGGGGAGCTGTTTTTT,CASIGQGGAGTGELFF
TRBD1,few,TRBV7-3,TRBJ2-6,TGTGCCAGCAGCCTTTCAGGACAGGGGTCCTCTGGGGCCAACGTCCTGACTTTC,CASSLSGQGSSGANVLTF
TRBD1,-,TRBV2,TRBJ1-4,TGTGCCAGCAGTACTCCAGGGGGATTTGCTAATGAAAAACTGTTTTTT,CASSTPGGFANEKLFF
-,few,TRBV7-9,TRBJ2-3,TGTGCCAGCAGCTCAACCCTTGTAAGGGGTCCTGATTACACAGATACGCAGTATTTT,CASSSTLVRGPDYTDTQYF
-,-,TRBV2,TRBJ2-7,TGTGCCAGCAGTGAACTGAATGAGCCACCGACCTACGAGCAGTACTTC,CASSELNEPPTYEQYF
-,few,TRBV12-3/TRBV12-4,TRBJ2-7,TGTGCCAGCAGTTTTTACAGCTACGAGCAGTACTTC,CASSFYSYEQYF
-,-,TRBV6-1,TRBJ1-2,TGTGCCAGCAGTGAGACAGTCTATGGCTACACCTTC,CASSETVYGYTF
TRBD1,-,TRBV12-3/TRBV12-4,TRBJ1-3,TGTGCCAGCAGTGCCTCGACAGGGACTGGAAACACCATATATTTT,CASSASTGTGNTIYF
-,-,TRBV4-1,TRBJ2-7,TGCGCCAGCAGCCAAGCTGTTGTCTCATCCTACGAGCAGTACTTC,CASSQAVVSSYEQYF
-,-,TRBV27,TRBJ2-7,TGTGCCAGCAGTTTAGGGCGGGGGCTAGTCGTCGACGAGCAGTACTTC,CASSLGRGLVVDEQYF
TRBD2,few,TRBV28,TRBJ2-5,TGTGCCAGCAGTTTACTAGCGGGGTTCGGAGAGACCCAGTACTTC,CASSLLAGFGETQYF
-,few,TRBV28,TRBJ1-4,TGTGCCAGCAGTTCCGTGGATAATGAAAAACTGTTTTTT,CASSSVDNEKLFF
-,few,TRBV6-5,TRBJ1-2,TGTGCCAGCAGTTACCTATACGGTGAAGATAATGGCTACACCTTC,CASSYLYGEDNGYTF